These 20 T cell receptor beta chains share one sample of origin, sequenced in a study of OX40 agonist ivuxolimab in advanced cancers. Using immunoSEQ multiplex PCR, the repertoire was profiled, and TCRdb retains in-frame clones only, with some absent. The sample contains some 86,000 clones, around 82% of which appear only once. The sequencing used CD4+ or CD8+ T cells sorted from blood, collected in a trial of the OX40 agonist ivuxolimab. The receptors originated from an adult with an advanced solid tumor such as melanoma, head and neck, liver or kidney cancer.

The chain is built from TRBV7-9 and TRBJ2-2; D possibly matches TRBD1 or TRBD2 (5 bases each). Deletions cut 3 bases from V and 1 base from J, with 18 bases between. Germline V lookup: CDR1 SEHNR, CDR2 FQNEAQ (reference sequence). CDR3 length equals 18 residues. CDR3 sequence: CASSLGDLGSLNTGELFF. The CDR3 nucleotides read TGTGCCAGCAGCTTGGGGGATCTCGGGTCGTTGAACACCGGGGAGCTGTTTTTT.

The chain joins TRBV11-2 to TRBJ1-5; a possible D gene is TRBD1 (6 bases). Germline CDR1 SGHAT, CDR2 FQNNGV. V was trimmed by 5 bases and J by 2 bases, leaving 13 bases between them. There are 15 residues in the CDR3. CDR3 loop: CASSLQDSRNQPQHF. CDR3 DNA sequence: TGTGCCAGCAGCCTCCAGGACAGCCGCAATCAGCCCCAGCATTTT. Together with reference TRBV11-2 and TRBJ1-5, the CDR3 gives the full variable domain: EAGVAQSPRYKIIEKRQSVAFWCNPISGHATLYWYQQILGQGPKLLIQFQNNGVVDDSQLPKDRFSAERLKGVDSTLKIQPAKLEDSAVYLCASSLQDSRNQPQHFGDGTRLSIL.

The rearrangement links TRBV5-6 to TRBJ2-3; 14 nucleotides match TRBD2. The CDR3 has 18 amino acids. The ends lost 0 bases at V and 4 bases at J; junction bases unmatched: 7. Germline CDR1 reads SGHDT; CDR2 reads YYEEEE. In nucleotides, the CDR3 is TGTGCCAGCAGCTTGGTTGAGGGGACTAGCGGGAGTGCAGATACGCAGTATTTT. This gives the protein CASSLVEGTSGSADTQYF.

The V gene is TRBV9, the J gene TRBJ2-2; D unresolved. V was pared by 6 bases and J by 1 base, with 13 bases between. CDR3 size: 15 residues. Germline V CDR1 and CDR2: SGDLS, YYNGEE. Written as DNA, the CDR3 is TGTGCCAGCACCAAGTACGAGCGGAACACCGGGGAGCTGTTTTTT. Protein product: CASTKYERNTGELFF. Complete variable domain (other parts from reference TRBV9 and TRBJ2-2): DSGVTQTPKHLITATGQRVTLRCSPRSGDLSVYWYQQSLDQGLQFLIQYYNGEERAKGNILERFSAQQFPDLHSELNLSSLELGDSALYFCASTKYERNTGELFFGEGSRLTVL.

J is TRBJ2-1 and V is TRBV9; 12 bases map to TRBD2. Per the germline V gene, CDR1 is SGDLS and CDR2 is YYNGEE. With 0 bases clipped from V and 3 bases from J, the junction kept 1 base outside the gene matches. The CDR3 has 16 amino acids. The CDR3 coding sequence is TGTGCCAGCAGCGTAGGGACTAGCGGGGTCTACAATGAGCAGTTCTTC. It is translated as CASSVGTSGVYNEQFF.

The chain links TRBV30 to TRBJ2-3, with a weak D call TRBD1 (5 bases). CDR3 length: 16 residues. CDR1 and CDR2 (germline): GTSNPN, SVGIG (reference sequence). Trimming removed 3 bases from V and 1 base from J, with 17 bases in between. The CDR3 DNA follows: TGTGCCTGGAGGGGGCGAGGATCTCCCCGCACAGATACGCAGTATTTT. This encodes CAWRGRGSPRTDTQYF.

This clone was observed a few times. The genes are TRBV9 and TRBJ1-1; D not resolved. V was trimmed by 0 bases and J by 7 bases, leaving 13 bases between them. CDR1 is SGDLS and CDR2 is YYNGEE in the germline V gene. CDR3 length equals 14 residues. CDR3 protein: CASSVASSQLEAFF. CDR3 coding DNA: TGTGCCAGCAGCGTAGCCTCATCCCAGCTTGAAGCTTTCTTT.

This chain connects TRBV25-1 to TRBJ2-1; 8 positions match TRBD1. The V gene's germline CDR1 is MGHDK and CDR2 SYGVNS. V gave up 6 bases and J gave up 1 base; unmatched junction bases: 5. This CDR3 has 15 amino acids. The CDR3 nucleotides read TGTGCCAGCAGCGAACAGGGGGTGTCCTACAATGAGCAGTTCTTC. This encodes CASSEQGVSYNEQFF.

The CDR3 DNA reads as TGTGCCAGCAGCTTTCCCCGCGGAGACCAAGAGACCCAGTACTTC. This encodes CASSFPRGDQETQYF. The rearrangement uses TRBV5-4 and TRBJ2-5; D ambiguous. Germline V gene lookup returns CDR1 SGHNT and CDR2 YYREEE (reference sequence). V was cut by 2 bases and J by 0 bases, with 11 bases left in between. This CDR3 spans 15 amino acids.

The chain couples TRBV18 to TRBJ2-7, with 12 bases lining up with TRBD2. The CDR3 length is 16 residues. CDR1 is KGHSH and CDR2 is LQKENI in the germline V gene. Trimming removed 3 bases from V and 4 bases from J; junction bases left unmatched: 7. The CDR3 region has the DNA TGTGCCAGCTCACCGCCTAGCGGGAGGGGGGGATACGAGCAGTACTTC. Encoded protein: CASSPPSGRGGYEQYF. The variable domain in full, with the rest retrieved from reference TRBV18 and TRBJ2-7, is NAGVMQNPRHLVRRRGQEARLRCSPMKGHSHVYWYRQLPEEGLKFMVYLQKENIIDESGMPKERFSAEFPKEGPSILRIQQVVRGDSAAYFCASSPPSGRGGYEQYFGPGTRLTVT.

The V gene is TRBV19, the J gene TRBJ2-1, with D perhaps matching TRBD1 (6 bases). The germline V and J ends were trimmed by 5 bases and 0 bases, with 17 bases remaining between them. From germline, CDR1 is LNHDA and CDR2 SQIVND (reference sequence). The CDR3 spans 17 residues. This CDR3 reads CASSSPLGGSSYNEQFF. CDR3 nucleotide sequence: TGTGCCAGTAGTTCACCCTTAGGGGGATCCTCCTACAATGAGCAGTTCTTC.

The chain joins TRBV5-1 to TRBJ2-1, with D perhaps matching TRBD1 (6 bases). Germline V gene sequence: CDR1 SGHRS, CDR2 YFSETQ. The V end was cut by 4 bases, the J end by 6 bases, with 17 bases between. The CDR3 length is 15 residues. This CDR3 is CASSPGGQWRNEQFF. As DNA, the CDR3 is TGCGCCAGCAGCCCAGGCGGACAGTGGCGCAATGAGCAGTTCTTC. Using reference TRBV5-1 and TRBJ2-1 for the parts outside the CDR3, the full variable domain is KAGVTQTPRYLIKTRGQQVTLSCSPISGHRSVSWYQQTPGQGLQFLFEYFSETQRNKGNFPGRFSGRQFSNSRSEMNVSTLELGDSALYLCASSPGGQWRNEQFFGPGTRLTVL.

This clone occurred once. The rearrangement links TRBV7-9 to TRBJ2-7; D assignment may be TRBD1 or TRBD2 (6 bases each). Germline V gene sequence: CDR1 SEHNR, CDR2 FQNEAQ (reference sequence). V gave up 5 bases and J gave up 3 bases, with 23 bases separating them. This CDR3 has 17 amino acids. The CDR3 reads CASSPTWGEDSGYEQYF. In nucleotides, the CDR3 is TGTGCCAGCAGCCCCACCTGGGGGGAGGACAGTGGCTACGAGCAGTACTTC.

The chain uses TRBV18 and TRBJ2-7, with D perhaps TRBD1 (5 bases). Per the germline V gene, CDR1 is KGHSH and CDR2 is LQKENI. V lost 4 bases and J lost 1, with 20 bases in between. The CDR3 spans 17 residues. The CDR3 sequence is CASSRPTPGLSSYEQYF. DNA of the CDR3: TGTGCCAGCTCACGACCAACCCCAGGGTTAAGTTCCTACGAGCAGTACTTC.

This rearrangement joins TRBV6-5 to TRBJ1-2; D gene uncertain. There are 15 residues in the CDR3. Germline assignment: CDR1 MNHEY and CDR2 SVGAGI. V was trimmed by 4 bases and J by 1 base, leaving 13 bases between them. The CDR3 loop reads CASSSPPTNNYGYTF. The CDR3 DNA reads as TGTGCCAGCAGTTCACCTCCGACAAATAACTATGGCTACACCTTC.

The chain joins TRBV29-1 to TRBJ2-2; D ambiguous. This CDR3 comprises 23 residues. V was clipped by 4 bases and J by 3 bases, with 39 bases between them. Germline loops: CDR1 SQVTM, CDR2 ANQGSEA. The CDR3 spells CSVVIPPTQPFFNSNMDTGELFF. The DNA of the CDR3 is TGCAGCGTTGTAATTCCTCCGACACAGCCGTTCTTCAACAGTAATATGGACACCGGGGAGCTGTTTTTT.

This chain uses TRBV7-9 with TRBJ2-7; 10 bases match TRBD2. Per the germline V gene, CDR1 is SEHNR and CDR2 is FQNEAQ (reference sequence). This CDR3 comprises 14 residues. The J segment lost 6 bases and the V segment lost 5 bases, leaving 7 bases of the junction unmatched. CDR3: CASSALAGVGEQYF. The CDR3 bases are TGTGCCAGCAGCGCCCTAGCGGGAGTAGGCGAGCAGTACTTC.

In this sample, this clone turned up once. V gene TRBV7-2 combines with J gene TRBJ2-1; 8 bases are shared with TRBD2. With 1 base clipped from V and 5 bases from J, the junction kept 1 base outside the gene matches. Germline CDR1 is SGHTA and CDR2 is FQGNSA. This CDR3 region has 14 residues. CDR3 in amino acids: CASSLGLAHNEQFF. The DNA of the CDR3 is TGTGCCAGCAGCTTAGGACTAGCGCACAATGAGCAGTTCTTC.

This clone was detected only a few times. The V gene is TRBV9, the J gene TRBJ2-5, with 10 bases identical to TRBD2. With 0 bases clipped from V and 0 bases from J, the junction kept 2 bases outside the gene matches. The germline CDR1 and CDR2 sequences are SGDLS and YYNGEE. The CDR3 consists of 16 residues. Written as DNA, the CDR3 is TGTGCCAGCAGCGTAGAAGGACTAGCGGACCAAGAGACCCAGTACTTC. It translates to CASSVEGLADQETQYF.

The V gene is TRBV7-8, the J gene TRBJ1-4, with D uncertain. V gave up 5 bases and J gave up 7 bases, with 17 bases separating them. The CDR3 runs to 15 residues. The germline V gene has CDR1 SGHVS and CDR2 FQNEAQ. The CDR3 DNA is TGTGCCAGCAGCGCAGGTCGTCAGGAAAGTGAAAAACTGTTTTTT. Translation gives CASSAGRQESEKLFF. The variable domain in full, completed from reference TRBV7-8 and TRBJ1-4, reads GAGVSQSPRYKVAKRGQDVALRCDPISGHVSLFWYQQALGQGPEFLTYFQNEAQLDKSGLPSDRFFAERPEGSVSTLKIQRTQQEDSAVYLCASSAGRQESEKLFFGSGTQLSVL.